The table lists the clone carrying this TCR beta chain with a count of one. One entry per CDR3 protein results from TCRdb running MiXCR on the PCR reads. The sample records 97,000 or so distinct CDR3 sequences, 30% to 35% being singletons. This entry comes from a study of molecular identifiers for immune sequencing clone quantification. CDR1 is MNHEY, CDR2 SVGAGI, per germline. The CDR3 runs 11 residues. The V end was cut by 11 bases, the J end by 2 bases, with 9 bases between. The sequence was collected from a human donor in good health. Some libraries in this study had Jurkat cell RNA spiked in. Sample: naive CD8+ T cells from blood, with Jurkat cell RNA spiked in. Subset: FACS-sorted CD8+CD4-CCR7+CD45RA+ naive T cells. This rearrangement joins TRBV6-5 to TRBJ1-1; D is unresolved. The CDR3 sequence: CACEVNTEAFF. The DNA of the CDR3 is TGTGCCTGCGAGGTTAACACTGAAGCTTTCTTT.